A selection of T cell receptor beta chains follows, all from one sample in a study of cytomegalovirus exposure and HLA in healthy donors. This table comes from immunoSEQ multiplex PCR, and its TCRdb copy is limited to in-frame clones, with some not included. Seen here are about 150,000 clones, just over 85% observed once, and the top ten hold approximately 2%. The specimen was PBMCs. Receptors originate from a human donor in good health. Both conserved end residues are part of each CDR3. The order of the fields is J gene, D gene, V gene, CDR3 length, clone size, CDR3 DNA, CDR3 protein. The D gene is left open where the match is weak. Not all rows give a size; the values are once, few, many and, for expanded clones, a class.

j_call: TRBJ2-1; d_call: TRBD1; v_call: TRBV5-1; cdr3_length: 15; clone_size: NA; cdr3_nt: TGCGCCAGCAGCTCCGGACAGGGATCTTACAATGAGCAGTTCTTC; cdr3_aa: CASSSGQGSYNEQFF
j_call: TRBJ2-7; d_call: TRBD1; v_call: TRBV11-3; cdr3_length: 14; clone_size: NA; cdr3_nt: TGTGCCAGCAGCCTTGGGACAGGCTCCTACGAGCAGTACTTC; cdr3_aa: CASSLGTGSYEQYF
j_call: TRBJ1-5; d_call: NA; v_call: TRBV27; cdr3_length: 14; clone_size: once; cdr3_nt: TGTGCCAGCAGAGGAGCAAATCGCAATCAGCCCCAGCATTTT; cdr3_aa: CASRGANRNQPQHF
j_call: TRBJ2-7; d_call: TRBD2; v_call: TRBV19; cdr3_length: 15; clone_size: NA; cdr3_nt: TGTGCCAGTAGTTTCGGGACTAGCGGAACCTACGAGCAGTACTTC; cdr3_aa: CASSFGTSGTYEQYF
j_call: TRBJ2-1; d_call: TRBD2; v_call: TRBV2; cdr3_length: 14; clone_size: NA; cdr3_nt: TGTGCCAGCAGCGTGATAGCGGGGGGGGGTTGGCAGTTCTTC; cdr3_aa: CASSVIAGGGWQFF
j_call: TRBJ1-1; d_call: NA; v_call: TRBV5-6; cdr3_length: 15; clone_size: NA; cdr3_nt: TGTGCCAGCAGGGGAGGGACACGGTCGAACACTGAAGCTTTCTTT; cdr3_aa: CASRGGTRSNTEAFF
j_call: TRBJ2-3; d_call: NA; v_call: TRBV7-6; cdr3_length: 15; clone_size: NA; cdr3_nt: TGTGCCAGCAGCTTAGCAGCGGGTGACACAGATACGCAGTATTTT; cdr3_aa: CASSLAAGDTDTQYF
j_call: TRBJ1-5; d_call: NA; v_call: TRBV2; cdr3_length: 11; clone_size: NA; cdr3_nt: TGTGCCAGCGGACAATACCAGCCCCAGCATTTT; cdr3_aa: CASGQYQPQHF
j_call: TRBJ2-5; d_call: TRBD1; v_call: TRBV5-4; cdr3_length: 14; clone_size: NA; cdr3_nt: TGTGCCAGCAGCACGGGGACAGGACAAGAGACCCAGTACTTC; cdr3_aa: CASSTGTGQETQYF
j_call: TRBJ1-4; d_call: TRBD1; v_call: TRBV18; cdr3_length: 17; clone_size: NA; cdr3_nt: TGTGCCAGCTCACCGGGACAGGGGTTGGGGACCAATGAAAAACTGTTTTTT; cdr3_aa: CASSPGQGLGTNEKLFF
j_call: TRBJ2-5; d_call: TRBD2; v_call: TRBV2; cdr3_length: 18; clone_size: NA; cdr3_nt: TGTGCCAGCAGAGACATCCTAGCGGGGGGGCTGCTAGGGGAGACCCAGTACTTC; cdr3_aa: CASRDILAGGLLGETQYF
j_call: TRBJ1-5; d_call: TRBD1; v_call: TRBV19; cdr3_length: 14; clone_size: NA; cdr3_nt: TGTGCCAGTAGTGTCACAGGGGGCAATCAGCCCCAGCATTTT; cdr3_aa: CASSVTGGNQPQHF
j_call: TRBJ2-7; d_call: NA; v_call: TRBV6-5; cdr3_length: 15; clone_size: NA; cdr3_nt: TGTGCCAGCAGTTACTCGGAGGGGGCTAGAGGGGAGCAGTACTTC; cdr3_aa: CASSYSEGARGEQYF
j_call: TRBJ2-3; d_call: TRBD2; v_call: TRBV6-9; cdr3_length: 14; clone_size: NA; cdr3_nt: TGTGCCAGCAATTGGGGGGGACCCACAGATACGCAGTATTTT; cdr3_aa: CASNWGGPTDTQYF
j_call: TRBJ2-3; d_call: TRBD2; v_call: TRBV2; cdr3_length: 15; clone_size: NA; cdr3_nt: TGTGCCAGCAGGGTCGGACTAGCGATCACAGATACGCAGTATTTT; cdr3_aa: CASRVGLAITDTQYF
j_call: TRBJ2-7; d_call: TRBD1; v_call: TRBV5-1; cdr3_length: 14; clone_size: NA; cdr3_nt: TGCGCCAGCAGCTTGGGACAGGGGAGCAGGGAGCAGTACTTC; cdr3_aa: CASSLGQGSREQYF
j_call: TRBJ1-5; d_call: NA; v_call: TRBV19; cdr3_length: 14; clone_size: NA; cdr3_nt: TGTGCCAGTAGTCAACAGGGCCCCCATCAGCCCCAGCATTTT; cdr3_aa: CASSQQGPHQPQHF
j_call: TRBJ1-2; d_call: NA; v_call: TRBV4-1; cdr3_length: 14; clone_size: NA; cdr3_nt: TGCGCCAGCAGCCAAGCAGGCTTGACCTATGGCTACACCTTC; cdr3_aa: CASSQAGLTYGYTF
j_call: TRBJ2-2; d_call: NA; v_call: TRBV6-6; cdr3_length: 16; clone_size: few; cdr3_nt: TGTGCCAGCAGTTACTCAACTCAGGGGTTGGCCGGGGAGCTGTTTTTT; cdr3_aa: CASSYSTQGLAGELFF
j_call: TRBJ2-7; d_call: TRBD2; v_call: TRBV5-1; cdr3_length: 15; clone_size: NA; cdr3_nt: TGCGCCAGCAGCTTGGTGTCTAGCGGCCAGTACGAGCAGTACTTC; cdr3_aa: CASSLVSSGQYEQYF
j_call: TRBJ1-2; d_call: NA; v_call: TRBV20-1; cdr3_length: 9; clone_size: NA; cdr3_nt: TGCAGGGGGCCCTATGGCTACACCTTC; cdr3_aa: CRGPYGYTF
j_call: TRBJ1-1; d_call: TRBD1; v_call: TRBV7-9; cdr3_length: 14; clone_size: NA; cdr3_nt: TGTGCCAGCAGCTTACCTGAGGGGGCCTCTGAAGCTTTCTTT; cdr3_aa: CASSLPEGASEAFF
j_call: TRBJ2-3; d_call: TRBD2; v_call: TRBV7-9; cdr3_length: 12; clone_size: NA; cdr3_nt: TGTGCCAGCAGCCCGGGGGGAGATACGCAGTATTTT; cdr3_aa: CASSPGGDTQYF
j_call: TRBJ1-2; d_call: NA; v_call: TRBV11-2; cdr3_length: 13; clone_size: few; cdr3_nt: TGTGCCAGCAGACCCACAGGGAACTATGGCTACACCTTC; cdr3_aa: CASRPTGNYGYTF
j_call: TRBJ2-3; d_call: TRBD2; v_call: TRBV27; cdr3_length: 15; clone_size: NA; cdr3_nt: TGTGCCAGCAGAATAGCGGGAGGGGACACAGATACGCAGTATTTT; cdr3_aa: CASRIAGGDTDTQYF
j_call: TRBJ1-2; d_call: NA; v_call: TRBV25-1; cdr3_length: 13; clone_size: NA; cdr3_nt: TGTGCCAGCAGTAGGGGGGGGAACTATGGCTACACCTTC; cdr3_aa: CASSRGGNYGYTF
j_call: TRBJ2-5; d_call: TRBD2; v_call: TRBV11-2; cdr3_length: 15; clone_size: NA; cdr3_nt: TGTGCCAGCAGCCTAGATGGGAGGGCATCGGAGACCCAGTACTTC; cdr3_aa: CASSLDGRASETQYF
j_call: TRBJ1-5; d_call: NA; v_call: TRBV5-5; cdr3_length: 15; clone_size: NA; cdr3_nt: TGTGCCAGCAGCTTGGCAGGGGCTAGCAATCAGCCCCAGCATTTT; cdr3_aa: CASSLAGASNQPQHF
j_call: TRBJ1-1; d_call: NA; v_call: TRBV6-1; cdr3_length: 13; clone_size: NA; cdr3_nt: TGTGCCAGCAGTGAATGGGGGGGCCCTGAAGCTTTCTTT; cdr3_aa: CASSEWGGPEAFF
j_call: TRBJ2-2; d_call: NA; v_call: TRBV18; cdr3_length: 13; clone_size: NA; cdr3_nt: TGTGCCAGCTCACCCGGCGGCACCGGGGAGCTGTTTTTT; cdr3_aa: CASSPGGTGELFF
j_call: TRBJ1-2; d_call: TRBD1; v_call: TRBV10-3; cdr3_length: 14; clone_size: NA; cdr3_nt: TGTGCCATCAGCGCGACAGGGTTAAACTATGGCTACACCTTC; cdr3_aa: CAISATGLNYGYTF
j_call: TRBJ1-1; d_call: TRBD1; v_call: TRBV5-5; cdr3_length: 16; clone_size: NA; cdr3_nt: TGTGCCAGCAGCTTCCAGTTTAGACAGGGCAACACTGAAGCTTTCTTT; cdr3_aa: CASSFQFRQGNTEAFF
j_call: TRBJ2-1; d_call: TRBD2; v_call: TRBV25-1; cdr3_length: 17; clone_size: NA; cdr3_nt: TGTGCCAGCAGTGGGGGACTAGCGGGAGAGATCTACAATGAGCAGTTCTTC; cdr3_aa: CASSGGLAGEIYNEQFF
j_call: TRBJ2-7; d_call: TRBD2; v_call: TRBV4-3; cdr3_length: 16; clone_size: NA; cdr3_nt: TGCGCCAGCAGCCAAGAGTGGGGGGGTATATTCTACGAGCAGTACTTC; cdr3_aa: CASSQEWGGIFYEQYF
j_call: TRBJ2-3; d_call: TRBD1; v_call: TRBV6-4; cdr3_length: 15; clone_size: NA; cdr3_nt: TGTGCCAGCAGCGCCGGGACAGGGGGAGAAGATACGCAGTATTTT; cdr3_aa: CASSAGTGGEDTQYF
j_call: TRBJ2-3; d_call: TRBD2; v_call: TRBV5-1; cdr3_length: 18; clone_size: NA; cdr3_nt: TGCGCCAGCGGCGCCATATTCTCTAGCGGGAGGTCGGCAGATACGCAGTATTTT; cdr3_aa: CASGAIFSSGRSADTQYF
j_call: TRBJ1-2; d_call: TRBD1; v_call: TRBV7-2; cdr3_length: 15; clone_size: once; cdr3_nt: TGTGCCAGCAGCTTAACGGGACAGGGGACCTATGGCTACACCTTC; cdr3_aa: CASSLTGQGTYGYTF
j_call: TRBJ1-1; d_call: NA; v_call: TRBV7-8; cdr3_length: 14; clone_size: NA; cdr3_nt: TGTGCCAGCAGCCCCGCCCGACAGGTTAGGTTGGCTTTCTTT; cdr3_aa: CASSPARQVRLAFF
j_call: TRBJ2-3; d_call: TRBD2; v_call: TRBV27; cdr3_length: 13; clone_size: NA; cdr3_nt: TGTGCCAGCAGTTTCACTAGCGGGAGACCGCAGTATTTT; cdr3_aa: CASSFTSGRPQYF
j_call: TRBJ1-1; d_call: NA; v_call: TRBV28; cdr3_length: 14; clone_size: NA; cdr3_nt: TGTGCCAGCAGTTTAAGCGCGGGGAACACTGAAGCTTTCTTT; cdr3_aa: CASSLSAGNTEAFF
j_call: TRBJ2-2; d_call: NA; v_call: TRBV5-1; cdr3_length: 15; clone_size: NA; cdr3_nt: TGCGCCAGCAGCGATAGGGTAGCGGAGGACCGGGAGCTGTTTTTT; cdr3_aa: CASSDRVAEDRELFF
j_call: TRBJ1-2; d_call: NA; v_call: TRBV7-9; cdr3_length: 15; clone_size: once; cdr3_nt: TGTGCCAGCAGCTTAGCGGGAGAGGAACGCTATGGCTACACCTTC; cdr3_aa: CASSLAGEERYGYTF
j_call: TRBJ2-7; d_call: NA; v_call: TRBV7-9; cdr3_length: 14; clone_size: once; cdr3_nt: TGTGCCAGCAGCTCCGACAGGGAGGTAACCGAGCAGTACTTC; cdr3_aa: CASSSDREVTEQYF
j_call: TRBJ2-5; d_call: TRBD2; v_call: TRBV7-2; cdr3_length: 14; clone_size: NA; cdr3_nt: TGTGCCAGCAGCGGGACTAGAGGACAAGAGACCCAGTACTTC; cdr3_aa: CASSGTRGQETQYF
j_call: TRBJ2-7; d_call: TRBD2; v_call: TRBV6-1; cdr3_length: 14; clone_size: NA; cdr3_nt: TGTGCCAGCAACATTGGGACTAGCGGCTACGAGCAGTACTTC; cdr3_aa: CASNIGTSGYEQYF
j_call: TRBJ1-1; d_call: NA; v_call: TRBV25-1; cdr3_length: 16; clone_size: NA; cdr3_nt: TGTGCCAGCAGTGAGGGGGGTTTGAGAGGGAACACTGAAGCTTTCTTT; cdr3_aa: CASSEGGLRGNTEAFF
j_call: TRBJ2-1; d_call: NA; v_call: TRBV5-1; cdr3_length: 15; clone_size: NA; cdr3_nt: TGCGCCAGCAGCTTGCTAGGGGGAAGGTACAATGAGCAGTTCTTC; cdr3_aa: CASSLLGGRYNEQFF
j_call: TRBJ2-1; d_call: NA; v_call: TRBV18; cdr3_length: 17; clone_size: NA; cdr3_nt: TGTGCCAGCTCACCACCTTCGGGGAGGCTGTTATACAATGAGCAGTTCTTC; cdr3_aa: CASSPPSGRLLYNEQFF
j_call: TRBJ2-3; d_call: NA; v_call: TRBV9; cdr3_length: 14; clone_size: NA; cdr3_nt: TGTGCCAGCAGTTTTCAGGGTTTTTCAGATACGCAGTATTTT; cdr3_aa: CASSFQGFSDTQYF
j_call: TRBJ1-6; d_call: TRBD1; v_call: TRBV5-6; cdr3_length: 18; clone_size: once; cdr3_nt: TGTGCCAGCAGCGGCGGGACAGCTCTTCGCTCCTATAATTCACCCCTCCACTTT; cdr3_aa: CASSGGTALRSYNSPLHF
j_call: TRBJ1-1; d_call: NA; v_call: TRBV7-3; cdr3_length: 14; clone_size: few; cdr3_nt: TGTGCCAGCAGCTTAGCCGGGGGTAACACTGAAGCTTTCTTT; cdr3_aa: CASSLAGGNTEAFF
j_call: TRBJ1-6; d_call: NA; v_call: TRBV5-5; cdr3_length: 13; clone_size: few; cdr3_nt: TGTGCCAGCAGGAGACAGTTAAATTCACCCCTCCACTTT; cdr3_aa: CASRRQLNSPLHF
j_call: TRBJ1-6; d_call: TRBD1; v_call: TRBV4-2; cdr3_length: 15; clone_size: few; cdr3_nt: TGTGCCAGCAGCGCCTTGACAGGGGTGGGATCACCCCTCCACTTT; cdr3_aa: CASSALTGVGSPLHF
j_call: TRBJ2-7; d_call: TRBD2; v_call: TRBV11-2; cdr3_length: 15; clone_size: NA; cdr3_nt: TGTGCCAGCAGCGGCAGACTAGCGGGAGGGGACGAGCAGTACTTC; cdr3_aa: CASSGRLAGGDEQYF
j_call: TRBJ2-2; d_call: NA; v_call: TRBV2; cdr3_length: 15; clone_size: NA; cdr3_nt: TGTGCCAGCAGTGATAGACTAGGAGTCACCGGGGAGCTGTTTTTT; cdr3_aa: CASSDRLGVTGELFF
j_call: TRBJ2-5; d_call: TRBD1; v_call: TRBV5-1; cdr3_length: 17; clone_size: NA; cdr3_nt: TGCGCCAGCAGCTTGTCCGGGACAGGGGCAGTGGGAGAGACCCAGTACTTC; cdr3_aa: CASSLSGTGAVGETQYF
j_call: TRBJ1-2; d_call: TRBD1; v_call: TRBV23-1; cdr3_length: 13; clone_size: NA; cdr3_nt: TGCGCCAGCCCGGGACAGCATAACTATGGCTACACCTTC; cdr3_aa: CASPGQHNYGYTF
j_call: TRBJ1-2; d_call: TRBD1; v_call: TRBV4-1; cdr3_length: 14; clone_size: NA; cdr3_nt: TGCGCCAGCAGCCCCCGGACAGGGGACTATGGCTACACCTTC; cdr3_aa: CASSPRTGDYGYTF
j_call: TRBJ2-5; d_call: NA; v_call: TRBV19; cdr3_length: 13; clone_size: NA; cdr3_nt: TGTGCCAGTAGTATTGGGCTACAAGAGACCCAGTACTTC; cdr3_aa: CASSIGLQETQYF
j_call: TRBJ2-7; d_call: TRBD1; v_call: TRBV5-1; cdr3_length: 15; clone_size: NA; cdr3_nt: TGCGCCAGCAGCCCCCTCGAGGGGGCGCATTCCGAGCAGTACTTC; cdr3_aa: CASSPLEGAHSEQYF